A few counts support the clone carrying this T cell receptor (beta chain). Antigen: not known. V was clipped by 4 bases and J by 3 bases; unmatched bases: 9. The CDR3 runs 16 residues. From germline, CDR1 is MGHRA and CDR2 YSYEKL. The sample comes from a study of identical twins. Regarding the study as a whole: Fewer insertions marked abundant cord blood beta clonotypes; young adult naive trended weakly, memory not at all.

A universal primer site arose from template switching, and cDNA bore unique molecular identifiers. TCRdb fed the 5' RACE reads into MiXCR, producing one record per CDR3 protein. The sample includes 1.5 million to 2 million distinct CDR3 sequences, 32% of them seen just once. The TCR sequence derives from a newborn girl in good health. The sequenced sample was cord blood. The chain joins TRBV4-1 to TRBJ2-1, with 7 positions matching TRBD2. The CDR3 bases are TGCGCCAGCAGCCCCTTTGGGGACTACTACTACAATGAGCAGTTCTTC. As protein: CASSPFGDYYYNEQFF.